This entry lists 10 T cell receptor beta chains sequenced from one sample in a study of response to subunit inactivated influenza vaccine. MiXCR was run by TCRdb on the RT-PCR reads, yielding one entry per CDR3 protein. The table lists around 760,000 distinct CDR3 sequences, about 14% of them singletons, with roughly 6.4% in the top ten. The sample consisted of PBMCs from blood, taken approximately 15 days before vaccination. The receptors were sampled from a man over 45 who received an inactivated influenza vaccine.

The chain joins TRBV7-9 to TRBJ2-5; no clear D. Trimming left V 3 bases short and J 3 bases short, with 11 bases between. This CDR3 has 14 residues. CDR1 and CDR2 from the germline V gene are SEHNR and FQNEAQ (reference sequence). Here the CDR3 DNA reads TGTGCCAGCAGCTTTCCCTACCACGAAGAGACCCAGTACTTC. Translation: CASSFPYHEETQYF.

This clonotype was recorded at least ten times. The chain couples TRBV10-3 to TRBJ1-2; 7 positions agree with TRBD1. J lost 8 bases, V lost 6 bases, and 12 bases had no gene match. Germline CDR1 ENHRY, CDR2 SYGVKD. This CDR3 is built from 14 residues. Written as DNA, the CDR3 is TGTGCCATCAGCCCCCAGACAGGGTTTGAGGGCTACACCTTC. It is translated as CAISPQTGFEGYTF.

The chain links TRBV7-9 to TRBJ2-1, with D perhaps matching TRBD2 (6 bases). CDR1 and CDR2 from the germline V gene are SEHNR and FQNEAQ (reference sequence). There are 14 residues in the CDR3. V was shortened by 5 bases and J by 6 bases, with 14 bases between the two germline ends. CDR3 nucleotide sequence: TGTGCCAGCAGCGGAGGGCACCGCCTCAATGAGCAGTTCTTC. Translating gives CASSGGHRLNEQFF.

CDR3 DNA sequence: TGCAGCGTTGAAGATCGCACATCGTACCAAGAGACCCAGTACTTC. Translating it yields CSVEDRTSYQETQYF. The J gene is TRBJ2-5, the V gene TRBV29-1; D gene unclear. Germline CDR1 SQVTM, CDR2 ANQGSEA. This CDR3 comprises 15 residues. Trimming took off 0 bases at V and 0 bases at J, with 11 bases between the two ends.

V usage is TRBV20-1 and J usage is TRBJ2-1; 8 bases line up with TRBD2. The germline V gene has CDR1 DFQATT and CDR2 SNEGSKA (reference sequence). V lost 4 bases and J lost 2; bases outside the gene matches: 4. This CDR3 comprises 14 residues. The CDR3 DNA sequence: TGCAGTGCTACCGGGACTAGAGCCTACAATGAGCAGTTCTTC. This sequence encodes CSATGTRAYNEQFF.

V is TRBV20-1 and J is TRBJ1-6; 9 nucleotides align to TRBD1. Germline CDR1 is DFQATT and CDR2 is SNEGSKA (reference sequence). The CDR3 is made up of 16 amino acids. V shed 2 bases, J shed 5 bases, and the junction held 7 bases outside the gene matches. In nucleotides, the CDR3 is TGCAGTGCTAGAACGGGGACAGGGACGGATAATTCACCCCTCCACTTT. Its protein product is CSARTGTGTDNSPLHF.

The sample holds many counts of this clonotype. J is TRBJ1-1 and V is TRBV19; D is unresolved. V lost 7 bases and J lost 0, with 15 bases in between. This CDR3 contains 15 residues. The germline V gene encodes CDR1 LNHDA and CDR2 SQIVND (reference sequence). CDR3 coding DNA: TGTGCCAGTACCCCGGTCCTTTTCGTGAACACTGAAGCTTTCTTT. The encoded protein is CASTPVLFVNTEAFF.

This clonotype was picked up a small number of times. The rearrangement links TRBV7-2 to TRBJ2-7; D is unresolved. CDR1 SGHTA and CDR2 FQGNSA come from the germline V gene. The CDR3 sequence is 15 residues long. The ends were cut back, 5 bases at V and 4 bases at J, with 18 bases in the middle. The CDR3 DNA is TGTGCCAGCAGCCGAACGTACGGACCTCAATACGAGCAGTACTTC. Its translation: CASSRTYGPQYEQYF.

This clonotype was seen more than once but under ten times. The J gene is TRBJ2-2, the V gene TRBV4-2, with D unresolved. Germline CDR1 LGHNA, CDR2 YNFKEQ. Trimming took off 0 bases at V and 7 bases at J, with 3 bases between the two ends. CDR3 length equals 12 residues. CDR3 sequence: CASSQDGGELFF. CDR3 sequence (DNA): TGTGCCAGCAGCCAAGATGGCGGGGAGCTGTTTTTT.

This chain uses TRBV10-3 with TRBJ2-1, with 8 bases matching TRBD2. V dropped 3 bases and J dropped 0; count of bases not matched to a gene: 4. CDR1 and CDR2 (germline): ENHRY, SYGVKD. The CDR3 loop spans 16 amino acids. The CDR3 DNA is TGTGCCATCAGTGATGGCGGGGGGAGCTCCTACAATGAGCAGTTCTTC. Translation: CAISDGGGSSYNEQFF.